This entry lists 9 T cell receptor beta chains sequenced from one sample in a study of shared clonotypes between healthy human individuals (dated by TCRdb to about 2020). Library generation was performed with the immunoSEQ multiplex PCR assay. Here the immuneACCESS table is served through TCRdb, limited to in-frame sequences with V and J called. Missing clones are a known gap in these copies; in checked studies unresolved V genes cover under half, and the rest lacks a known reason. The sample includes 1 million to 1.3 million clones, with about 80% observed a single time. Of the sample, around 0.61% is held by the ten largest clones. Material for sequencing was memory CD4+ T cells from PBMCs. The intended sense of this specimen's cell subset or site label: CD45RA-negative fraction. Every receptor here comes from a man in his late teens or twenties in good health. Some clones in this sample may be carry-over from other donors' samples.

This clone turned up a few times. V usage is TRBV25-1 and J usage is TRBJ2-7; 7 bases are a match to TRBD2. Trimming at V came to 4 bases and at J to 3 bases, leaving 12 bases not matched to a gene. Germline loops: CDR1 MGHDK, CDR2 SYGVNS. CDR3 size: 16 residues. In DNA form, the CDR3 reads TGTGCCAGCAGTGCTCCCCGGGGAGGGACTCGCTACGAGCAGTACTTC. Protein: CASSAPRGGTRYEQYF.

This clone was counted a single time. The chain joins TRBV4-2 to TRBJ2-7; TRBD2 agrees at 7 bases. The CDR3 sequence is 15 residues long. Germline values: CDR1 LGHNA, CDR2 YNFKEQ. The V segment lost 3 bases and the J segment 2 bases; nucleotides outside the gene matches: 7. Written as DNA, the CDR3 is TGTGCCAGCAGCCAGGGTGCGGGAGCGCCCTACGAGCAGTACTTC. Residues: CASSQGAGAPYEQYF.

The chain combines TRBV7-2 with TRBJ2-1, with 12 bases matching TRBD1. Germline V lookup: CDR1 SGHTA, CDR2 FQGNSA. The length of the CDR3 is 15 residues. Trimming cost V 4 bases and J 6 bases; bases outside gene matches: 4. CDR3 in amino acids: CASSWGTGGINEQFF. CDR3 in DNA: TGTGCCAGCAGCTGGGGGACAGGGGGCATCAATGAGCAGTTCTTC. Together with reference TRBV7-2 and TRBJ2-1, the CDR3 gives the full variable domain: GAGVSQSPSNKVTEKGKDVELRCDPISGHTALYWYRQSLGQGLEFLIYFQGNSAPDKSGLPSDRFSAERTGGSVSTLTIQRTQQEDSAVYLCASSWGTGGINEQFFGPGTRLTVL.

This clone came up once. The genes are TRBV5-4 and TRBJ2-1; D may be TRBD2 (6 bases). This CDR3 spans 15 amino acids. V lost 0 bases to trimming and J lost 4 bases, with 11 bases between them. CDR1 and CDR2 from the germline V gene are SGHNT and YYREEE (reference sequence). The CDR3, as DNA: TGTGCCAGCAGCTTGGGGCGCGGGACGTACAATGAGCAGTTCTTC. Translated, it gives CASSLGRGTYNEQFF.

This clone was counted between two and nine times. The chain couples TRBV6-4 to TRBJ2-1; 10 bases are shared with TRBD2. Germline CDR1 reads MRHNA; CDR2 reads SNTAGT. This CDR3 has 15 residues. V lost 5 bases and J lost 3; bases outside the gene matches: 4. Here the CDR3 reads CASSQLAGSYNEQFF. The CDR3 bases are TGTGCCAGCAGTCAACTAGCGGGGAGCTACAATGAGCAGTTCTTC.

The V gene is TRBV19, the J gene TRBJ1-4; TRBD1 agrees at 7 bases. The CDR3 spans 15 residues. Per germline, CDR1 LNHDA and CDR2 SQIVND (reference sequence). With 5 bases clipped from V and 0 bases from J, the junction kept 3 bases outside the gene matches. The CDR3 DNA sequence: TGTGCCAGTAGTCGAGACAGGGCAACTAATGAAAAACTGTTTTTT. Its translation: CASSRDRATNEKLFF.

The chain combines TRBV6-5 with TRBJ1-1, with D perhaps matching TRBD1 (6 bases). Between the trimmed V and J ends, which lost 6 bases and 4 bases, there was a span of 15 bases. This CDR3 contains 14 residues. The germline CDR1 and CDR2 sequences are MNHEY and SVGAGI. The CDR3 protein is CASSYDRKGTEAFF. For the CDR3, the DNA is TGTGCCAGCAGCTACGACAGGAAAGGCACTGAAGCTTTCTTT.

This clone was detected a few times. V gene TRBV9 combines with J gene TRBJ2-6; either TRBD1 or TRBD2 may fit D (5 bases each). The CDR3 is 16 amino acids. Trimming pared 0 bases from V and 2 bases from J, leaving 9 bases between. Per germline, CDR1 SGDLS and CDR2 YYNGEE. The CDR3 DNA follows: TGTGCCAGCAGCGTAGTGGGGGATCCTGGGGCCAACGTCCTGACTTTC. Protein product: CASSVVGDPGANVLTF.

This chain uses TRBV14 with TRBJ1-4; no reliable D call. The V gene lost 2 bases and the J gene lost 4 bases, with 14 bases spanning the gap. From germline, CDR1 is SGHDN and CDR2 FVKESK. The CDR3 spans 16 residues. DNA for the CDR3: TGTGCCAGCAGCCAAAAGAGATATGGGAGTAATGAAAAACTGTTTTTT. Translation gives CASSQKRYGSNEKLFF.